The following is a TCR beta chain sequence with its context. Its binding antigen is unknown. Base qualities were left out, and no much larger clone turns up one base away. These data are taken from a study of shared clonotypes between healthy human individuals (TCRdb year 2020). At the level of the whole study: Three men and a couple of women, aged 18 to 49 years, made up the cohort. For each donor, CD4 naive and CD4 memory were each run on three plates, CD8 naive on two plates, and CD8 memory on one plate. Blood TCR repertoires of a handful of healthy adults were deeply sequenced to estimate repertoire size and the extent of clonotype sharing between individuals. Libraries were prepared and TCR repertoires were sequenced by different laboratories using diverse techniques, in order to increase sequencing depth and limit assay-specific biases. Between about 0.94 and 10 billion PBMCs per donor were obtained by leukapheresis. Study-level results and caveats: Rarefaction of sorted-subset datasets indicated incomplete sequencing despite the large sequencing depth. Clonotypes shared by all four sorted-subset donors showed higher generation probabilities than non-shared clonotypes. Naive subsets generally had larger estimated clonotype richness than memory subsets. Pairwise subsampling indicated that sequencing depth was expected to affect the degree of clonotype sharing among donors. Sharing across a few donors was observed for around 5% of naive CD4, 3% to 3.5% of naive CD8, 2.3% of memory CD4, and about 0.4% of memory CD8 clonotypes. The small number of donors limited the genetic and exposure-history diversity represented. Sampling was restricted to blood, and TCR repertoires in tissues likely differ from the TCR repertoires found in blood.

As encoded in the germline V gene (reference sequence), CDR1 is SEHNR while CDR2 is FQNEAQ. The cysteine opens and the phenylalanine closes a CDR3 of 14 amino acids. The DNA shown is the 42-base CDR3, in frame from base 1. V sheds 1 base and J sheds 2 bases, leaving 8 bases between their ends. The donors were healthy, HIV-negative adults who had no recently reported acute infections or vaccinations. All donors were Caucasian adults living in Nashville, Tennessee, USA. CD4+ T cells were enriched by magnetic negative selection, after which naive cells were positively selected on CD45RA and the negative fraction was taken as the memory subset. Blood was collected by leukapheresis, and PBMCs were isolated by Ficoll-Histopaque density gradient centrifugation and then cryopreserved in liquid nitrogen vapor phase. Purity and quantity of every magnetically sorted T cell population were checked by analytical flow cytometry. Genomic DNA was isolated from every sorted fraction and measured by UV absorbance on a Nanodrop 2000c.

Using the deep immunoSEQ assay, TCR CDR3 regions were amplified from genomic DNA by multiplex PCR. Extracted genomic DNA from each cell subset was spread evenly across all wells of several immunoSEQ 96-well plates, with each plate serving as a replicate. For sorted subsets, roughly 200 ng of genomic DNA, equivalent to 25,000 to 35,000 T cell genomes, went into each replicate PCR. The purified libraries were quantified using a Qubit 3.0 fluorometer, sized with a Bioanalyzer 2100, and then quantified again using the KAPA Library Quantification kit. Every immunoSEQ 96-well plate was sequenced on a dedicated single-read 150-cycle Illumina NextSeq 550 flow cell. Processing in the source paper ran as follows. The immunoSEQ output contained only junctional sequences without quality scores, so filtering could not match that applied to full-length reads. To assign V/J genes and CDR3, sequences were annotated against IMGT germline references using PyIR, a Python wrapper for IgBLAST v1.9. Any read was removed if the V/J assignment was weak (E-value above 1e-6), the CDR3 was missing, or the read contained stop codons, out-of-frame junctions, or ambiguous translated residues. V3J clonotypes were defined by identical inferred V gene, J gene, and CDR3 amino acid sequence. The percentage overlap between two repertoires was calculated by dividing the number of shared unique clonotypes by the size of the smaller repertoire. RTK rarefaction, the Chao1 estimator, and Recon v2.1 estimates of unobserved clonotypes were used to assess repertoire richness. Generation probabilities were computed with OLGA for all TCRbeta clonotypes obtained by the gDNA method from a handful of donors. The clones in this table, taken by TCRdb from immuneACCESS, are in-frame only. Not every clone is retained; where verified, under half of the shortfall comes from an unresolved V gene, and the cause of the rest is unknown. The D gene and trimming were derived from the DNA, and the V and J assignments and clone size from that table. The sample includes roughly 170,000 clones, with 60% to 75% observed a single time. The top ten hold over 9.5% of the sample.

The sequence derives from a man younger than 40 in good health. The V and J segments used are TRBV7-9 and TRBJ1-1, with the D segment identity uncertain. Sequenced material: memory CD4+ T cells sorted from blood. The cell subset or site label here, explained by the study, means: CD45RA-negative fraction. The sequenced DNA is TGTGCCAGCAGCTTAGGTCACAGCAACACTGAAGCTTTCTTT. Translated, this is CASSLGHSNTEAFF.